A selection of T cell receptor beta chains follows, all from one sample in a study of graft-versus-host responses after intestinal transplantation. The method was immunoSEQ multiplex PCR; TCRdb's version includes in-frame clones alone and lacks a portion of them. This sample has under 15,000 clones, with 77% found just once. Sequences were derived from ileum tissue, sampled just over 26 days after intestinal transplant. Receptors were obtained from a human patient who received an intestinal transplant, so some T cells may come from the graft donor. Both conserved end residues are part of each CDR3. Each record gives: CDR3 protein, CDR3 DNA, clone size, D gene, V gene, J gene. A D gene is named only where the DNA matches it firmly. Not every row has a clone size; where given, it reads once, few, many or a size class.

CDR3aa: CSVERGHTDTQYF
CDR3nt: TGCAGCGTTGAAAGGGGGCACACAGATACGCAGTATTTT
abundance: -
d_gene: TRBD1
v_gene: TRBV29-1
j_gene: TRBJ2-3

CDR3aa: CASSQETVGTEAFF
CDR3nt: TGTGCCAGCAGCCAAGAGACAGTGGGCACTGAAGCTTTCTTT
abundance: -
d_gene: -
v_gene: TRBV4-2
j_gene: TRBJ1-1

CDR3aa: CATSRDRTGKNIQYF
CDR3nt: TGTGCCACCAGCAGAGATCGGACAGGCAAAAACATTCAGTACTTC
abundance: -
d_gene: TRBD1
v_gene: TRBV15
j_gene: TRBJ2-4

CDR3aa: CASSQNNGDEQYF
CDR3nt: TGCGCCAGCAGCCAAAATAACGGGGACGAGCAGTACTTC
abundance: -
d_gene: -
v_gene: TRBV4-1
j_gene: TRBJ2-7

CDR3aa: CASSVRSGNTDTQYF
CDR3nt: TGTGCCAGCAGCGTACGTAGCGGGAACACAGATACGCAGTATTTT
abundance: few
d_gene: TRBD2
v_gene: TRBV9
j_gene: TRBJ2-3

CDR3aa: CARTPIWRNNQPQHF
CDR3nt: TGTGCCAGAACCCCTATATGGAGAAACAATCAGCCCCAGCATTTT
abundance: -
d_gene: -
v_gene: TRBV5-3
j_gene: TRBJ1-5

CDR3aa: CATSRYQGNQPQHF
CDR3nt: TGTGCCACCAGCAGATACCAGGGTAATCAGCCCCAGCATTTT
abundance: -
d_gene: -
v_gene: TRBV15
j_gene: TRBJ1-5

CDR3aa: CASSSYRDRDGAKNIQYF
CDR3nt: TGTGCCAGCAGCTCTTACCGGGACAGGGACGGTGCCAAAAACATTCAGTACTTC
abundance: -
d_gene: TRBD1
v_gene: TRBV11-2
j_gene: TRBJ2-4

CDR3aa: CASSEAAGLLSGNTIYF
CDR3nt: TGTGCCAGCAGTGAGGCAGCGGGGCTTCTCTCTGGAAACACCATATATTTT
abundance: few
d_gene: -
v_gene: TRBV6-1
j_gene: TRBJ1-3

CDR3aa: CASSPPGAKNIQYF
CDR3nt: TGTGCCAGCAGCCCTCCGGGGGCCAAAAACATTCAGTACTTC
abundance: -
d_gene: -
v_gene: TRBV28
j_gene: TRBJ2-4

CDR3aa: CASSTGPYSNQPQHF
CDR3nt: TGTGCCAGCAGCACAGGCCCGTATAGCAATCAGCCCCAGCATTTT
abundance: -
d_gene: -
v_gene: TRBV6-1
j_gene: TRBJ1-5

CDR3aa: CASSEESAGPYNEQFF
CDR3nt: TGCGCCAGCAGTGAGGAGTCGGCAGGCCCTTACAATGAGCAGTTCTTC
abundance: -
d_gene: -
v_gene: TRBV10-1
j_gene: TRBJ2-1

CDR3aa: CASSLVLAGGEKETQYF
CDR3nt: TGTGCCAGCAGCTTGGTGCTAGCGGGGGGAGAGAAAGAGACCCAGTACTTC
abundance: few
d_gene: TRBD2
v_gene: TRBV5-4
j_gene: TRBJ2-5

CDR3aa: CASSLYSRAVGSYNEQFF
CDR3nt: TGTGCCAGCAGCTTATATAGCAGGGCCGTGGGATCGTACAATGAGCAGTTCTTC
abundance: -
d_gene: -
v_gene: TRBV7-9
j_gene: TRBJ2-1

CDR3aa: CASSADRQSTDTQYF
CDR3nt: TGTGCCAGCAGTGCCGACAGACAGAGCACAGATACGCAGTATTTT
abundance: -
d_gene: -
v_gene: TRBV2
j_gene: TRBJ2-3

CDR3aa: CASMLSYNEQFF
CDR3nt: TGTGCCAGCATGCTGAGTTACAATGAGCAGTTCTTC
abundance: few
d_gene: -
v_gene: TRBV6-1
j_gene: TRBJ2-1

CDR3aa: CASSDNGRSGANVLTF
CDR3nt: TGTGCCAGCAGCGATAACGGGAGGTCTGGGGCCAACGTCCTGACTTTC
abundance: -
d_gene: TRBD2
v_gene: TRBV5-6
j_gene: TRBJ2-6

CDR3aa: CASSLARGSTEAFF
CDR3nt: TGCGCCAGCAGCTTGGCCAGGGGCTCCACTGAAGCTTTCTTT
abundance: -
d_gene: -
v_gene: TRBV5-1
j_gene: TRBJ1-1

CDR3aa: CASSRTPGTAGNEQFF
CDR3nt: TGCGCCAGCAGCCGAACCCCCGGGACAGCGGGCAATGAGCAGTTCTTC
abundance: few
d_gene: -
v_gene: TRBV4-1
j_gene: TRBJ2-1

CDR3aa: CASSLAFQGNNEQFF
CDR3nt: TGCGCCAGCAGCTTGGCCTTTCAGGGGAACAATGAGCAGTTCTTC
abundance: -
d_gene: -
v_gene: TRBV5-1
j_gene: TRBJ2-1

CDR3aa: CASSGQYTEAFF
CDR3nt: TGTGCCAGCTCGGGACAGTACACTGAAGCTTTCTTT
abundance: once
d_gene: TRBD1
v_gene: TRBV6-6
j_gene: TRBJ1-1

CDR3aa: CASSPDRGSGQPQHF
CDR3nt: TGTGCCAGCAGTCCGGACAGGGGGTCTGGTCAGCCCCAGCATTTT
abundance: -
d_gene: TRBD1
v_gene: TRBV27
j_gene: TRBJ1-5

CDR3aa: CASSSDREASYTF
CDR3nt: TGTGCCAGCAGTTCAGACAGGGAGGCGAGCTACACCTTC
abundance: once
d_gene: TRBD1
v_gene: TRBV2
j_gene: TRBJ1-2

CDR3aa: CASSGPERGSQYF
CDR3nt: TGTGCCAGCAGCGGACCAGAGAGGGGGTCGCAGTATTTT
abundance: -
d_gene: -
v_gene: TRBV9
j_gene: TRBJ2-3

CDR3aa: CASSSRDRGSNTGELFF
CDR3nt: TGTGCCAGCAGCTCCCGGGACCGGGGGTCGAACACCGGGGAGCTGTTTTTT
abundance: -
d_gene: -
v_gene: TRBV13
j_gene: TRBJ2-2

CDR3aa: CASSYQTGENTEAFF
CDR3nt: TGTGCCAGCAGTTATCAGACAGGAGAGAACACTGAAGCTTTCTTT
abundance: -
d_gene: -
v_gene: TRBV6-5
j_gene: TRBJ1-1

CDR3aa: CASRVWEANTQYF
CDR3nt: TGTGCCAGCAGGGTCTGGGAGGCAAATACGCAGTATTTT
abundance: -
d_gene: -
v_gene: TRBV7-8
j_gene: TRBJ2-3

CDR3aa: CASSPTSGGAADTQYF
CDR3nt: TGTGCCAGCAGCCCAACTAGCGGGGGGGCAGCTGATACGCAGTATTTT
abundance: -
d_gene: TRBD2
v_gene: TRBV4-2
j_gene: TRBJ2-3

CDR3aa: CASSPLVIASTDTQYF
CDR3nt: TGTGCCAGCAGTCCCCTTGTGATAGCTAGCACAGATACGCAGTATTTT
abundance: -
d_gene: -
v_gene: TRBV28
j_gene: TRBJ2-3

CDR3aa: CASSQDRTGQGYTEAFF
CDR3nt: TGCGCCAGCAGCCAAGATCGTACAGGACAGGGGTACACTGAAGCTTTCTTT
abundance: -
d_gene: TRBD1
v_gene: TRBV4-1
j_gene: TRBJ1-1

CDR3aa: CASSYSSSYNEQFF
CDR3nt: TGTGCCAGCAGTTACTCCAGCTCCTACAATGAGCAGTTCTTC
abundance: few
d_gene: -
v_gene: TRBV6-5
j_gene: TRBJ2-1

CDR3aa: CASSKRCWGGTEAFF
CDR3nt: TGTGCCAGCAGCAAAAGGTGTTGGGGGGGCACTGAAGCTTTCTTT
abundance: once
d_gene: -
v_gene: TRBV21-1
j_gene: TRBJ1-1

CDR3aa: CASSRGQGRTDTQYF
CDR3nt: TGCGCCAGCAGCCGGGGACAGGGCAGGACAGATACGCAGTATTTT
abundance: -
d_gene: TRBD1
v_gene: TRBV5-1
j_gene: TRBJ2-3

CDR3aa: CASSLPTSGTDTQYF
CDR3nt: TGTGCCAGCAGCTTACCGACTAGCGGAACAGATACGCAGTATTTT
abundance: -
d_gene: TRBD2
v_gene: TRBV7-3
j_gene: TRBJ2-3

CDR3aa: CASSEGGQGADTQYF
CDR3nt: TGTGCCAGCAGTGAAGGGGGACAGGGGGCAGATACGCAGTATTTT
abundance: -
d_gene: TRBD1
v_gene: TRBV6-1
j_gene: TRBJ2-3

CDR3aa: CASSLRLFVGELFF
CDR3nt: TGTGCCAGCAGCTTGCGTTTGTTTGTAGGGGAGCTGTTTTTT
abundance: -
d_gene: -
v_gene: TRBV5-6
j_gene: TRBJ2-2

CDR3aa: CASSQEGADSTDTQYF
CDR3nt: TGCGCCAGCAGCCAAGAAGGGGCCGACAGCACAGATACGCAGTATTTT
abundance: -
d_gene: -
v_gene: TRBV4-3
j_gene: TRBJ2-3

CDR3aa: CATSYSGHTDTQYF
CDR3nt: TGTGCCACCAGCTACTCCGGACACACAGATACGCAGTATTTT
abundance: -
d_gene: -
v_gene: TRBV15
j_gene: TRBJ2-3

CDR3aa: CASSPPSGGTDTQYF
CDR3nt: TGTGCCAGCAGTCCACCTAGCGGGGGCACAGATACGCAGTATTTT
abundance: -
d_gene: TRBD2
v_gene: TRBV28
j_gene: TRBJ2-3

CDR3aa: CSVDRADTQYF
CDR3nt: TGCAGCGTTGACAGGGCAGATACGCAGTATTTT
abundance: -
d_gene: -
v_gene: TRBV29-1
j_gene: TRBJ2-3

CDR3aa: CASSFTGSTDTQYF
CDR3nt: TGTGCCAGCAGTTTTACAGGGAGCACAGATACGCAGTATTTT
abundance: few
d_gene: -
v_gene: TRBV9
j_gene: TRBJ2-3

CDR3aa: CASRRQGDIFFPNYNSPLHF
CDR3nt: TGTGCCAGCAGGAGACAGGGCGACATTTTTTTCCCGAACTATAATTCACCCCTCCACTTT
abundance: few
d_gene: TRBD1
v_gene: TRBV7-8
j_gene: TRBJ1-6

CDR3aa: CASSLFIEQFF
CDR3nt: TGTGCCAGCAGCTTGTTTATTGAGCAGTTCTTC
abundance: once
d_gene: -
v_gene: TRBV5-5
j_gene: TRBJ2-1

CDR3aa: CASSSERQTNQPQHF
CDR3nt: TGTGCCAGCAGCTCAGAACGACAGACCAATCAGCCCCAGCATTTT
abundance: medium-sized
d_gene: -
v_gene: TRBV5-6
j_gene: TRBJ1-5

CDR3aa: CASSPSSQGVYGYTF
CDR3nt: TGTGCCAGCAGTCCCTCGTCACAGGGGGTCTATGGCTACACCTTC
abundance: -
d_gene: TRBD1
v_gene: TRBV7-2
j_gene: TRBJ1-2

CDR3aa: CASSPGSQETQYF
CDR3nt: TGCGCCAGCAGCCCAGGATCTCAAGAGACCCAGTACTTC
abundance: -
d_gene: -
v_gene: TRBV5-1
j_gene: TRBJ2-5

CDR3aa: CAARVQADQPQHF
CDR3nt: TGTGCCGCCAGGGTCCAGGCCGATCAGCCCCAGCATTTT
abundance: -
d_gene: -
v_gene: TRBV2
j_gene: TRBJ1-5

CDR3aa: CASSVVLAGGTDTQYF
CDR3nt: TGTGCCAGCAGCGTAGTTTTAGCGGGGGGGACAGATACGCAGTATTTT
abundance: -
d_gene: TRBD2
v_gene: TRBV9
j_gene: TRBJ2-3

CDR3aa: CASSANYRDSDEKLFF
CDR3nt: TGTGCCAGCAGTGCGAACTACCGGGACAGCGACGAAAAACTGTTTTTT
abundance: -
d_gene: TRBD1
v_gene: TRBV25-1
j_gene: TRBJ1-4

CDR3aa: CASSLDPGTVARIYGYTF
CDR3nt: TGTGCCAGCAGCCTAGATCCCGGGACAGTAGCGCGGATCTATGGCTACACCTTC
abundance: -
d_gene: TRBD1
v_gene: TRBV7-2
j_gene: TRBJ1-2

CDR3aa: CASRRGSNTEAFF
CDR3nt: TGTGCCAGCAGAAGAGGGAGTAACACTGAAGCTTTCTTT
abundance: -
d_gene: -
v_gene: TRBV2
j_gene: TRBJ1-1

CDR3aa: CASSEVPIGGVDTGELFF
CDR3nt: TGTGCCAGCAGTGAAGTACCGATAGGAGGCGTCGACACCGGGGAGCTGTTTTTT
abundance: -
d_gene: -
v_gene: TRBV6-1
j_gene: TRBJ2-2